The 4 T cell receptor beta chains given below trace back to one sample, sequenced in a study of patients and donors after allogeneic stem cell transplantation. TCRdb passed the RT-PCR reads through MiXCR, listing each CDR3 protein once. There are about a million distinct CDR3 sequences in the sample; about a sixth occur only once, and 5% to 6.5% lies in the top ten. What was sequenced was blood, either unsorted or a sorted T cell fraction (not recorded which). These receptors all stem from a human donor who was either an allogeneic HSCT recipient or a stem cell or donor lymphocyte infusion donor (not recorded which). It is not recorded whose cells these are; they may come from a transplant donor.

The chain recombines TRBV20-1 with TRBJ2-5; TRBD2 agrees at 9 bases. The length of the CDR3 is 13 residues. The J segment lost 3 bases and the V segment lost 3 bases, leaving 2 bases of the junction unmatched. The germline CDR1 and CDR2 sequences are DFQATT and SNEGSKA (reference sequence). The CDR3 DNA sequence: TGCAGTGCTAGTAGCGGGAGCGAAGAGACCCAGTACTTC. Residues: CSASSGSEETQYF.

The J gene is TRBJ2-2, the V gene TRBV15; TRBD1 is a possible D gene (6 bases). The germline CDR1 and CDR2 sequences are LNHNV and YYDKDF (reference sequence). This CDR3 comprises 14 residues. Between the trimmed V and J ends, which lost 5 bases and 7 bases, there was a span of 14 bases. The CDR3 region is CATSGSRGGGELFF. The CDR3 DNA reads as TGTGCCACCAGCGGTTCCAGGGGCGGCGGGGAGCTGTTTTTT.

V usage is TRBV10-3 and J usage is TRBJ1-1; D is possibly TRBD1 (6 bases). Germline values: CDR1 ENHRY, CDR2 SYGVKD. Trimming left V 6 bases short and J 7 bases short, with 15 bases between. CDR3 length equals 13 residues. The CDR3 nucleotides read TGTGCCATCAGGGTCCGGGACAACCTTGAAGCTTTCTTT. This encodes CAIRVRDNLEAFF.

The genes are TRBV13 and TRBJ2-5, with 8 nucleotides matching TRBD2. The CDR3 runs 15 residues. In germline, CDR1 is PRHDT, CDR2 FYEKMQ (reference sequence). V was pared by 2 bases and J by 7 bases, with 9 bases of the junction left unmatched. CDR3 region: CASSLFPDGGGTQYF. The DNA for the CDR3 is TGTGCCAGCAGCTTATTCCCAGACGGGGGGGGGACCCAGTACTTC.